Following are 24 T cell receptor beta chains from one sample sequenced in a study of cytomegalovirus exposure and HLA in healthy donors. Vbeta (60) and Jbeta (13) primers were used in the PCR. The data were produced by immunoSEQ multiplex PCR, yet TCRdb's version contains in-frame clones alone and is incomplete. The data show about 200,000 clones, 65% to 80% seen once. Sequencing was carried out using PBMCs. These receptors all come from a woman between 25 and 40 years old in good health and CMV-seropositive.

The chain joins TRBV11-3 to TRBJ2-1; D unresolved. Trimming left V 5 bases short and J 8 bases short, with 7 bases between. This CDR3 region has 11 residues. Germline CDR1 SGHNT, CDR2 YENEEA. The CDR3, as DNA: TGTGCCAGCAGCATCAGCGATGAGCAGTTCTTC. Amino acid sequence: CASSISDEQFF.

The V call is TRBV10-3, the J call TRBJ2-2; perhaps TRBD2 as D (6 bases). Trimming removed 5 bases from V and 6 bases from J, with 19 bases in between. Germline V lookup: CDR1 ENHRY, CDR2 SYGVKD. The CDR3 sequence is 16 residues long. The CDR3 DNA is TGTGCCATCAGTTGGAAACCGGGGGAAACCGCCGGGGAGCTGTTTTTT. This encodes CAISWKPGETAGELFF.

The V gene is TRBV5-5, the J gene TRBJ2-5, with 9 bases that match TRBD2. J was trimmed by 5 bases and V by 1 base; bases with no gene match: 9. Looked up from germline, CDR1 is SGHKS and CDR2 is YYEKEE (reference sequence). This CDR3 spans 16 amino acids. The DNA for the CDR3 is TGTGCCAGCAGCTTGTGGATTCTAGCGGGATCTGAGACCCAGTACTTC. Amino acids: CASSLWILAGSETQYF.

The CDR3: CASSQDRGIRGYTF. The CDR3 DNA is TGCGCCAGCAGCCAAGATCGGGGGATACGAGGCTACACCTTC. The chain couples TRBV4-3 to TRBJ1-2; maybe TRBD1 (5 bases). CDR1 is LGHNA and CDR2 is YSLEER in the germline V gene. CDR3 size: 14 residues. The V end was cut by 0 bases, the J end by 8 bases, with 13 bases between.

The chain is built from TRBV29-1 and TRBJ2-7, with D possibly TRBD2 on 7 matching bases. CDR3 length: 13 amino acids. The V and J ends lost 7 bases and 6 bases respectively, with 19 bases between them. Germline V lookup: CDR1 SQVTM, CDR2 ANQGSEA. The CDR3 loop is CSARGGGLSEQYF. CDR3 coding DNA: TGCAGCGCCCGAGGGGGGGGGTTGAGCGAGCAGTACTTC.

J is TRBJ1-2 and V is TRBV5-4; a weak D match, TRBD1 (6 bases). Germline lookup yields CDR1 SGHNT and CDR2 YYREEE (reference sequence). CDR3 size: 15 residues. The V end was cut by 2 bases, the J end by 5 bases, with 16 bases between. The CDR3 reads CASSFYRVSPYGYTF. For the CDR3, the DNA is TGTGCCAGCAGCTTCTACAGGGTTAGTCCTTATGGCTACACCTTC.

CDR3 in amino acids: CASSLATSGITDTQYF. DNA of the CDR3: TGTGCCAGCAGCTTAGCGACTAGCGGGATCACAGATACGCAGTATTTT. The chain carries TRBV7-8 and TRBJ2-3; TRBD2 matches 11 bases. The V and J ends lost 0 bases and 2 bases, in that order; junction bases with no gene match: 1. Germline CDR1 is SGHVS and CDR2 is FQNEAQ. CDR3 length: 16 residues.

This rearrangement joins TRBV4-3 to TRBJ2-2, with 13 nucleotides matching TRBD2. This CDR3 region has 16 residues. The germline V gene has CDR1 LGHNA and CDR2 YSLEER. The V and J ends lost 2 bases and 7 bases, in that order; junction bases with no gene match: 4. CDR3 DNA: TGCGCCAGCAGCCAAACTAGCGGGAGGGGAGACGGGGAGCTGTTTTTT. Encoded protein: CASSQTSGRGDGELFF.

The chain carries TRBV4-3 and TRBJ2-7, with 10 bases identical to TRBD1. The V segment lost 0 bases and the J segment 12 bases; nucleotides outside the gene matches: 8. This CDR3 comprises 14 residues. CDR1 is LGHNA and CDR2 is YSLEER in the germline V gene. CDR3 nucleotides: TGCGCCAGCAGCCAAGATTTAGGACAGGGGGTTAGGTACTTC. It specifies CASSQDLGQGVRYF.

This sequence joins TRBV5-6 and TRBJ2-7, with TRBD1 matching over 8 bases. Germline V gene sequence: CDR1 SGHDT, CDR2 YYEEEE. V lost 4 bases and J lost 2; bases outside the gene matches: 11. The length of the CDR3 is 16 residues. Written as DNA, the CDR3 is TGTGCCAGCAGCCCCTACGATAGGACAGGGACCTACGAGCAGTACTTC. Its protein product is CASSPYDRTGTYEQYF.

The rearrangement links TRBV7-8 to TRBJ1-2; the D gene is possibly TRBD1 (5 bases). The CDR3 runs to 18 residues. Germline CDR1 is SGHVS and CDR2 is FQNEAQ. Trimming removed 1 base at V and 1 base at J, with 19 bases between. The chain's CDR3 is CASSLVPWGKRGNYGYTF. The CDR3 coding sequence is TGTGCCAGCAGCTTAGTTCCTTGGGGGAAGCGGGGTAACTATGGCTACACCTTC. Based on the CDR3 plus reference TRBV7-8 and TRBJ1-2, the full variable domain is GAGVSQSPRYKVAKRGQDVALRCDPISGHVSLFWYQQALGQGPEFLTYFQNEAQLDKSGLPSDRFFAERPEGSVSTLKIQRTQQEDSAVYLCASSLVPWGKRGNYGYTFGSGTRLTVV.

The chain couples TRBV18 to TRBJ1-5; TRBD1 is a possible D gene (6 bases). CDR1 KGHSH and CDR2 LQKENI come from the germline V gene. The CDR3 is made up of 14 amino acids. Trimming left V 3 bases short and J 1 base short, with 7 bases between. The CDR3 DNA reads as TGTGCCAGCTCACCTGGGACAAGCAATCAGCCCCAGCATTTT. This translates into CASSPGTSNQPQHF.

The V and J genes are TRBV4-2 and TRBJ2-7; the match to TRBD2 covers 11 bases. Germline values: CDR1 LGHNA, CDR2 YNFKEQ. Germline trimming cut 0 bases from V and 5 bases from J; bases unmatched to any gene: 6. The CDR3 contains 16 residues. Here the CDR3 DNA reads TGTGCCAGCAGCCAAGAACTAGCGGGAGTTTACCACGAGCAGTACTTC. This encodes CASSQELAGVYHEQYF.

V is TRBV5-4 and J is TRBJ2-2; TRBD2 aligns across 8 bases. This CDR3 is built from 15 residues. Germline-derived CDR1 and CDR2 are SGHNT and YYREEE (reference sequence). With V trimmed by 0 bases and J by 5 bases, 3 bases remained unmatched. The chain's CDR3 is CASSLVIAGTGELFF. The DNA of the CDR3 is TGTGCCAGCAGCTTGGTGATAGCGGGAACCGGGGAGCTGTTTTTT.

The chain couples TRBV11-2 to TRBJ2-5, with D perhaps TRBD2 (5 bases). Germline-derived CDR1 and CDR2 are SGHAT and FQNNGV. The CDR3 spans 16 residues. V dropped 0 bases and J dropped 3 bases, with 14 bases sitting between them. The CDR3 region has the DNA TGTGCCAGCAGCTTAGATGCACTTGACGGGAAAGAGACCCAGTACTTC. It yields the protein CASSLDALDGKETQYF.

The chain has TRBV11-3 and TRBJ2-1; 7 bases are a match to TRBD2. Germline V gene lookup returns CDR1 SGHNT and CDR2 YENEEA. V shed 5 bases, J shed 4 bases, and the junction held 8 bases outside the gene matches. The CDR3 consists of 15 residues. CDR3 sequence reads: CASSVSSGGYNEQFF. DNA for the CDR3: TGTGCCAGCAGCGTCTCTAGCGGAGGTTACAATGAGCAGTTCTTC.

The chain has TRBV4-3 and TRBJ1-6; TRBD1 might be the D (6 bases). The germline V gene has CDR1 LGHNA and CDR2 YSLEER. Trimming left V 2 bases short and J 9 bases short, with 17 bases between. The CDR3 covers 16 residues. The CDR3 region has the DNA TGCGCCAGCAGCCAACATCCAGGGGAAACAAGTTCACCCCTCCACTTT. This sequence encodes CASSQHPGETSSPLHF.

V and J are TRBV2 and TRBJ1-6, with a possible D match to TRBD1 (6 bases). Per germline, CDR1 SNHLY and CDR2 FYNNEI. The CDR3 is 17 amino acids. V shed 3 bases and J shed 1 base, with 13 bases lying between them. The CDR3 bases are TGTGCCAGCAGTGATCACAGGGTAGTGTCCTATAATTCACCCCTCCACTTT. Its protein product is CASSDHRVVSYNSPLHF.

The chain links TRBV4-3 to TRBJ1-2, with D maybe TRBD1 (6 bases). V gave up 5 bases and J gave up 6 bases, with 13 bases separating them. The germline gives CDR1 LGHNA, CDR2 YSLEER. The CDR3 has 13 residues. Here the CDR3 reads CASSEARGNGYTF. The DNA for the CDR3 is TGCGCCAGCAGCGAAGCCAGGGGCAATGGCTACACCTTC.

The chain employs TRBV5-4 and TRBJ2-7; TRBD2 matches 11 bases. CDR3 size: 15 residues. V was pared by 4 bases and J by 3 bases, with 6 bases of the junction left unmatched. Germline CDR1 is SGHNT and CDR2 is YYREEE (reference sequence). The CDR3 DNA sequence: TGTGCCAGCAGCCGCGGGACTAGCGGCCTCTACGAGCAGTACTTC. Translated: CASSRGTSGLYEQYF.

The chain carries TRBV11-2 and TRBJ1-1; D perhaps matches TRBD1 (6 bases). V was trimmed by 6 bases and J by 2 bases, leaving 22 bases between them. CDR3 length: 17 residues. CDR1 is SGHAT and CDR2 is FQNNGV in the germline V gene. CDR3 region: CASSNRRGQGRNTEAFF. The DNA for the CDR3 is TGTGCCAGCAGTAACCGAAGAGGGCAGGGGCGAAACACTGAAGCTTTCTTT.

The count of this clone is one. CDR3 sequence (DNA): TGTGCCAGCAGCTTGGTGCAGGGGGCGGCGGGGGAGCTGTTTTTT. Its protein product is CASSLVQGAAGELFF. The V gene is TRBV5-8, the J gene TRBJ2-2, with TRBD1 matching over 8 bases. The ends lost 0 bases at V and 8 bases at J; junction bases unmatched: 6. Per the germline V gene, CDR1 is SGHTS and CDR2 is YDEGEE. CDR3 length equals 15 residues.

J is TRBJ1-2 and V is TRBV5-4, with a weak D call TRBD1 (6 bases). V lost 0 bases and J lost 2, with 11 bases in between. The CDR3 totals 15 residues. Germline V CDR1 and CDR2: SGHNT, YYREEE (reference sequence). In DNA form, the CDR3 reads TGTGCCAGCAGCTTGGGCCCCGGGACAAACTATGGCTACACCTTC. It translates to CASSLGPGTNYGYTF.

Remarks on this clone: At one end the junction does not follow the germline gene, possibly because of a read error. The chain is built from TRBV30 and TRBJ2-7; no reliable D call. The CDR3 consists of 11 residues. The V gene's germline CDR1 is GTSNPN and CDR2 SVGIG (reference sequence). Here the CDR3 DNA reads TGTGCCTGGAGTGCCTCCTCCGAGCAGTACTTC. Translation gives CAWSASSEQYF.